This TCR beta chain was found in a study of T-cell reconstitution after alpha-beta-depleted transplantation in children. Preparation of the TCRbeta library used unique molecular identifiers. From the PCR reads, TCRdb called clonotypes with MiXCR, one entry per CDR3 protein. This sample has about 230,000 distinct CDR3 sequences, with around 9.7% found just once. To note about this clonotype: It may be a read error: a sequence one base away is much more abundant.

V shed 5 bases and J shed 5 bases, with 13 bases lying between them. The CDR3 length is 13 residues. From germline, CDR1 is SEHNR and CDR2 FQNEAQ (reference sequence). The sequence was collected from a human donor who donated a stem cell graft to a child with SCID. The chain is built from TRBV7-9 and TRBJ2-7; possible D gene TRBD1, 5 bases. The material was PBMCs from the stem cell graft donor, obtained from the stem cell graft. The CDR3 here is CASSRTDSHEQYF. In DNA form, the CDR3 reads TGTGCCAGCAGCCGAACCGACAGCCACGAGCAGTACTTC.